This passage covers 9 T cell receptor beta chains from one sample sequenced in a study of T cell repertoires in cytomegalovirus infection. Each CDR3 protein gets one entry after TCRdb re-called the reads with MiXCR. The table lists just over 300,000 distinct CDR3 sequences, roughly a sixth of them singletons. What was sequenced was PBMCs. The receptors here all came from a human donor in good health (CMV status not recorded). Some clones in this sample may be carry-over from other donors' samples.

V usage is TRBV12-3 or TRBV12-4 and J usage is TRBJ2-5, with a weak D call TRBD1 (6 bases). The CDR3 has 13 residues. The ends were cut back, 5 bases at V and 5 bases at J, with 12 bases in the middle. CDR3 region: CASSTGYWETQYF. CDR3 sequence (DNA): TGTGCCAGCAGTACAGGGTATTGGGAGACCCAGTACTTC.

This chain uses TRBV10-3 with TRBJ2-3; TRBD2 matches at 9 bases. This CDR3 has 14 residues. Germline assignment: CDR1 ENHRY and CDR2 SYGVKD. Trimming cost V 7 bases and J 1 base; bases outside gene matches: 3. The CDR3 DNA is TGTGCCATCATGAGGACTAGCGGCACAGATACGCAGTATTTT. Protein sequence: CAIMRTSGTDTQYF.

This clonotype has a count of ten or more. This sequence joins TRBV6-6 and TRBJ2-7; a weak D match, TRBD1 (6 bases). Germline V gene sequence: CDR1 MNHNY, CDR2 SVGAGI (reference sequence). Trimming took off 6 bases at V and 2 bases at J, with 14 bases between the two ends. The length of the CDR3 is 14 residues. CDR3 coding DNA: TGTGCCAGCAGCCCTCCAGCAGGGGCCTACGAGCAGTACTTC. It specifies CASSPPAGAYEQYF.

This clonotype was counted many times. The chain combines TRBV7-2 with TRBJ2-2, with D tentatively TRBD2 (6 bases). Looked up from germline, CDR1 is SGHTA and CDR2 is FQGNSA. The V end was cut by 6 bases, the J end by 6 bases, with 14 bases between. The CDR3 is made up of 14 amino acids. The CDR3 DNA follows: TGTGCCAGCAGACCTCCCGGGGGTCCCGGGGAGCTGTTTTTT. Translation: CASRPPGGPGELFF.

This clonotype was detected a few times. This sequence joins TRBV24-1 and TRBJ2-1; D gene unclear. The CDR3 loop spans 16 amino acids. Trimming shortened V by 7 bases and J by 0 bases, and 15 bases separated the two germline ends. Germline CDR1 and CDR2: KGHDR and SFDVKD. CDR3 residues: CATRGSGGSSYNEQFF. The CDR3 region has the DNA TGTGCCACCAGGGGGTCCGGCGGAAGCTCCTACAATGAGCAGTTCTTC.

This clonotype appeared a few times. The chain is built from TRBV2 and TRBJ1-1, with no clear D. Germline V gene sequence: CDR1 SNHLY, CDR2 FYNNEI. The CDR3 extends over 14 amino acids. Trimming stripped 3 bases from V and 0 bases from J, with 8 bases between. The CDR3 DNA reads as TGTGCCAGCAGTGACTCGCTTTTGAACACTGAAGCTTTCTTT. This translates into CASSDSLLNTEAFF. Full variable domain (missing parts from reference TRBV2 and TRBJ1-1): EPEVTQTPSHQVTQMGQEVILRCVPISNHLYFYWYRQILGQKVEFLVSFYNNEISEKSEIFDDQFSVERPDGSNFTLKIRSTKLEDSAMYFCASSDSLLNTEAFFGQGTRLTVV.

This clonotype was picked up many times. The chain links TRBV28 to TRBJ2-7; TRBD2 matches at 8 bases. With 10 bases clipped from V and 5 bases from J, the junction kept 16 bases outside the gene matches. The CDR3 is made up of 15 amino acids. CDR1 MDHEN and CDR2 SYDVKM come from the germline V gene. CDR3 amino acids: CATQGFSGGSDEQYF. Here the CDR3 DNA reads TGTGCCACCCAAGGGTTCAGCGGGGGTTCAGACGAGCAGTACTTC.

This clonotype was detected many times. The rearrangement links TRBV6-2 or TRBV6-3 to TRBJ2-7; 8 positions match TRBD1. The CDR3 length is 13 residues. In germline, CDR1 is MNHEY, CDR2 SVGEGT. J lost 2 bases, V lost 7 bases, and 4 bases had no gene match. CDR3 sequence (DNA): TGTGCCAGCACCGGGACAGGAACCTACGAGCAGTACTTC. Protein product: CASTGTGTYEQYF.

This chain uses TRBV6-4 with TRBJ1-6; TRBD1 agrees at 10 bases. Trimming cost V 2 bases and J 10 bases; bases outside gene matches: 5. From germline, CDR1 is MRHNA and CDR2 SNTAGT. This CDR3 comprises 15 residues. The CDR3 is CASSDQGQGTSPLHF. As DNA, the CDR3 is TGTGCCAGCAGTGACCAGGGACAGGGGACCTCACCCCTCCACTTT.